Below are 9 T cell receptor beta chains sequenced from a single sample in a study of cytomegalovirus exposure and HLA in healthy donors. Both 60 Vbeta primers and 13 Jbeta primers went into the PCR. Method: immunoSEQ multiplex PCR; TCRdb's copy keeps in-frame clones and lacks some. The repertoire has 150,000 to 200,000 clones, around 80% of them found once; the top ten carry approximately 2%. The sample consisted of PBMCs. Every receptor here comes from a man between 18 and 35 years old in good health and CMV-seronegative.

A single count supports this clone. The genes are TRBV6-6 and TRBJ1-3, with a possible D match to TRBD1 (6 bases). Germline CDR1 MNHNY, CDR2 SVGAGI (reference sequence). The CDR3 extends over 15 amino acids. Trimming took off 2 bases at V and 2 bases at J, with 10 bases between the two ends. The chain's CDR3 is CASSYGGAAGNTIYF. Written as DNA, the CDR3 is TGTGCCAGCAGTTACGGGGGGGCCGCTGGAAACACCATATATTTT.

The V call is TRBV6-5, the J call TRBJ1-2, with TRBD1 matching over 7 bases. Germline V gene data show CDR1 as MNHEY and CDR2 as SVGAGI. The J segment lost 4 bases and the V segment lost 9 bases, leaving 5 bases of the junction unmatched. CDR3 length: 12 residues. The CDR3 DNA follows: TGTGCCAGTAGGGACAGCCTCTATGGCTACACCTTC. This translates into CASRDSLYGYTF.

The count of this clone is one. The CDR3 DNA reads as TGTGCCAGCTCACCTGGTCAGGGGGCGTCCACCGGGGAGCTGTTTTTT. It codes for CASSPGQGASTGELFF. The chain is built from TRBV18 and TRBJ2-2; 8 nucleotides agree with TRBD1. CDR3 length: 16 amino acids. Trimming cost V 3 bases and J 4 bases; bases outside gene matches: 7. Looked up from germline, CDR1 is KGHSH and CDR2 is LQKENI.

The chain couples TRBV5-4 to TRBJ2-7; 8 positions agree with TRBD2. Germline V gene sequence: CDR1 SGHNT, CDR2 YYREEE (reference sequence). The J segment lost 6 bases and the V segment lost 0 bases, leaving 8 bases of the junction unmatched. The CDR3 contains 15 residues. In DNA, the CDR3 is TGTGCCAGCAGCTTGGAGGGCGGGGGGCCCCTCGAGCAGTACTTC. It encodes CASSLEGGGPLEQYF.

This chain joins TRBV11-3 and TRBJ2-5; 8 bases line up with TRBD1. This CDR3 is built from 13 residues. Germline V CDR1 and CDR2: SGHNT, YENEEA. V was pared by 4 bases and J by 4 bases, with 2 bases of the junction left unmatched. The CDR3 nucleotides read TGTGCCAGCAGCTGGGGGACAGGAGAGACCCAGTACTTC. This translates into CASSWGTGETQYF.

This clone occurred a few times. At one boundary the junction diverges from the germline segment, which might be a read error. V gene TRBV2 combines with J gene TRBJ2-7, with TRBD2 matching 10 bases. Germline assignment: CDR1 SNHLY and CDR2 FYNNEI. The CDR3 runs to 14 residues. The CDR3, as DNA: TGTGCCAGCAGTGAATTGGGAGCGGGGGGGCCGATAGGATTC. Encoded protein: CASSELGAGGPIGF. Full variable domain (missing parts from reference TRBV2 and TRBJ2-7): EPEVTQTPSHQVTQMGQEVILRCVPISNHLYFYWYRQILGQKVEFLVSFYNNEISEKSEIFDDQFSVERPDGSNFTLKIRSTKLEDSAMYFCASSELGAGGPIGFGPGTRLTVT.

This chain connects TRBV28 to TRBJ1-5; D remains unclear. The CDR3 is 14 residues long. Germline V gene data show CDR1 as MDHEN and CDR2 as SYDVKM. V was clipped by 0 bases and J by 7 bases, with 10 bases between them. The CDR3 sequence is CASSLWGVDQPQHF. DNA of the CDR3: TGTGCCAGCAGTTTATGGGGAGTTGACCAGCCCCAGCATTTT.

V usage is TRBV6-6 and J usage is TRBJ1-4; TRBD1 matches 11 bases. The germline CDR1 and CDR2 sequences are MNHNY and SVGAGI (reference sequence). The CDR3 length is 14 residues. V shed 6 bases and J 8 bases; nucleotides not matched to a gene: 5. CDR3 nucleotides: TGTGCCAGCAGCCAGGACAGGGGGCGCGAAAAACTGTTTTTT. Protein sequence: CASSQDRGREKLFF.

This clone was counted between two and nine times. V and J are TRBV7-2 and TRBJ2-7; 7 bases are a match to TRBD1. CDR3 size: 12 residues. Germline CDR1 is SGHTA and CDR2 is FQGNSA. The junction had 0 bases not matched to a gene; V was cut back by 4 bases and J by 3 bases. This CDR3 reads CASSWDSYEQYF. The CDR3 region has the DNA TGTGCCAGCAGCTGGGACAGCTACGAGCAGTACTTC.